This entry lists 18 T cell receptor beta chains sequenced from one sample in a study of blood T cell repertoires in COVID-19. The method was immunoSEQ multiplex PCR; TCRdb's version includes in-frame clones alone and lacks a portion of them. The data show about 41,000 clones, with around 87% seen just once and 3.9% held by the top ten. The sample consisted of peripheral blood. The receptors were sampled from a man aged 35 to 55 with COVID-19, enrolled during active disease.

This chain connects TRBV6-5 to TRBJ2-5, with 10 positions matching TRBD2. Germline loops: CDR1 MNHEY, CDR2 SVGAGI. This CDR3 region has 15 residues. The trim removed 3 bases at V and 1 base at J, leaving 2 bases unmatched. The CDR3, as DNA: TGTGCCAGCAGTTATAGCGGGGGGACCCAAGAGACCCAGTACTTC. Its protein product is CASSYSGGTQETQYF.

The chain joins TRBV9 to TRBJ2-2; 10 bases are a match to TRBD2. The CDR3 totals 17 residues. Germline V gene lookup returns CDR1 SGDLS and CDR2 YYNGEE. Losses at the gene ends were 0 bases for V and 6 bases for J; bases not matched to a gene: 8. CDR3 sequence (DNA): TGTGCCAGCAGCGTAGGGCTAGCGGGAGTCCAAGCCGGGGAGCTGTTTTTT. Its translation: CASSVGLAGVQAGELFF.

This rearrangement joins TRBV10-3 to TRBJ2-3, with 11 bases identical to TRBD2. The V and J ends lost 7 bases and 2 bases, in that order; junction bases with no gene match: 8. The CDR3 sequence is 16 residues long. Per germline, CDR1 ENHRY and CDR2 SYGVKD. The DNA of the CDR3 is TGTGCCATCACTCCGACTAGCGGGGCACCCACAGATACGCAGTATTTT. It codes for CAITPTSGAPTDTQYF.

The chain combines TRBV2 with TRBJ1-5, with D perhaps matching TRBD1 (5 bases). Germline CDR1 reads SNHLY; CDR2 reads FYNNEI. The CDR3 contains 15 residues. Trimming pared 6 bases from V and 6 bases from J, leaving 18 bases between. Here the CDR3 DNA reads TGTGCCAGCAGCCAAGGGGCGGGGGGACGTCAGCCCCAGCATTTT. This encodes CASSQGAGGRQPQHF. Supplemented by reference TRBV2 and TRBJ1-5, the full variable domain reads EPEVTQTPSHQVTQMGQEVILRCVPISNHLYFYWYRQILGQKVEFLVSFYNNEISEKSEIFDDQFSVERPDGSNFTLKIRSTKLEDSAMYFCASSQGAGGRQPQHFGDGTRLSIL.

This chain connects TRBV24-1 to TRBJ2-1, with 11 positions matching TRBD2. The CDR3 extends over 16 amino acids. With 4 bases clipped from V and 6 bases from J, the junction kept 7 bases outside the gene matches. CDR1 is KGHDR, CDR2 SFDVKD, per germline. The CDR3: CATSDPTSGMFNEQFF. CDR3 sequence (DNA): TGTGCCACCAGTGACCCGACTAGCGGGATGTTCAATGAGCAGTTCTTC.

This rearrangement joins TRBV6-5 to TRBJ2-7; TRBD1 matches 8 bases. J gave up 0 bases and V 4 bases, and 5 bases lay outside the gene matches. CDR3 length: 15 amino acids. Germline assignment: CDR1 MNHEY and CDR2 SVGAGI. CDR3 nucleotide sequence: TGTGCCAGCAGTTTAACAGGGGGTGCCTCCTACGAGCAGTACTTC. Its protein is CASSLTGGASYEQYF.

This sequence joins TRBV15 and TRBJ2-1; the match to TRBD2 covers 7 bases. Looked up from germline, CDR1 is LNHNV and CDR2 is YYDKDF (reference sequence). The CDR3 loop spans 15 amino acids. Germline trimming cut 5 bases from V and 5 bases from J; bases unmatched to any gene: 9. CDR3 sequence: CATSGHPSGNNEQFF. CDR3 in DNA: TGTGCCACCAGCGGGCATCCTAGCGGAAACAATGAGCAGTTCTTC.

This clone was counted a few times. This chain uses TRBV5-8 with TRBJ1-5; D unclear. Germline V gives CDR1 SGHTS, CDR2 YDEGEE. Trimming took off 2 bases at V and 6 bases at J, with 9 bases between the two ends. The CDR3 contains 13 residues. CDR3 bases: TGTGCCAGCAGCTTAAGGGAGGGTCAGCCCCAGCATTTT. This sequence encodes CASSLREGQPQHF.

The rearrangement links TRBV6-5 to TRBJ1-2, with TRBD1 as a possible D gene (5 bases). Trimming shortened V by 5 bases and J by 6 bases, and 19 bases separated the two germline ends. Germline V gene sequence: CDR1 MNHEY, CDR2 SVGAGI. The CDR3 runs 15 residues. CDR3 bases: TGTGCCAGCAGTCCCTCCCCAAATTGGGGCCATGGCTACACCTTC. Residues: CASSPSPNWGHGYTF.

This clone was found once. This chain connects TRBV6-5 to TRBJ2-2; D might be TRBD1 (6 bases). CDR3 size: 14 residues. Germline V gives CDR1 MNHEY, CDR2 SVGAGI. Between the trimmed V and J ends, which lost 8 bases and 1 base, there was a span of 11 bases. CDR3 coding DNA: TGTGCCAGCCACCCGGGACAGAACACCGGGGAGCTGTTTTTT. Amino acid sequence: CASHPGQNTGELFF.

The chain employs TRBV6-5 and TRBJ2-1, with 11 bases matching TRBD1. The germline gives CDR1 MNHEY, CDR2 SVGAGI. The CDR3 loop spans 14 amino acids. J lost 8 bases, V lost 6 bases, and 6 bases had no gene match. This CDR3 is CASRRTGGIDEQFF. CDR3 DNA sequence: TGTGCCAGCAGACGGACAGGGGGCATCGATGAGCAGTTCTTC.

CDR3 protein: CASRYTGGLREAFF. CDR3 DNA sequence: TGTGCCAGCAGATATACAGGGGGACTTAGGGAAGCTTTCTTT. This chain uses TRBV6-5 with TRBJ1-1; 8 bases fit TRBD1. Germline CDR1 and CDR2: MNHEY and SVGAGI. Germline trimming cut 6 bases from V and 8 bases from J; bases unmatched to any gene: 11. This CDR3 spans 14 amino acids.

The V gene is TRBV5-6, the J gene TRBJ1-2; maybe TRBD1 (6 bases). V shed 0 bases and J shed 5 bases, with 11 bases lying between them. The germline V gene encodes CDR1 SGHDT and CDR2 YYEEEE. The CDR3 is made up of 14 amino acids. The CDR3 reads CASSLGDIVYGYTF. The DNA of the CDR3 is TGTGCCAGCAGCTTGGGGGACATAGTTTATGGCTACACCTTC.

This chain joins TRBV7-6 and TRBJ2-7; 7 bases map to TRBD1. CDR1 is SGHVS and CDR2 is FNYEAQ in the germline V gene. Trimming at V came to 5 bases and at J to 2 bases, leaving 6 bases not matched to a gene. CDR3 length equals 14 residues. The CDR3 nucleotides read TGTGCCAGCAGCCCCGGGACAGTCCCCTACGAGCAGTACTTC. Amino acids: CASSPGTVPYEQYF.

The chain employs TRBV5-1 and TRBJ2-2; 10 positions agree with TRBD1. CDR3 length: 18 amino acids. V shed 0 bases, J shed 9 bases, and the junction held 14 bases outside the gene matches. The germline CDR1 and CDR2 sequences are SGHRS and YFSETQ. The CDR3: CASSLANGGQGPTWELFF. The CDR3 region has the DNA TGCGCCAGCAGCTTGGCCAACGGGGGACAGGGGCCAACCTGGGAGCTGTTTTTT. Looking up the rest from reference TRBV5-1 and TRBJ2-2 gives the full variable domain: KAGVTQTPRYLIKTRGQQVTLSCSPISGHRSVSWYQQTPGQGLQFLFEYFSETQRNKGNFPGRFSGRQFSNSRSEMNVSTLELGDSALYLCASSLANGGQGPTWELFFGEGSRLTVL.

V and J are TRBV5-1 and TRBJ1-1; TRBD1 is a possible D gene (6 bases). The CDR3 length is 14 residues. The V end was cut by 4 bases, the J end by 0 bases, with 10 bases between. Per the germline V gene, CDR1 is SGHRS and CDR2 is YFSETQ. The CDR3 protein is CASSRGAVNTEAFF. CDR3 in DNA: TGCGCCAGCAGCCGGGGGGCGGTGAACACTGAAGCTTTCTTT. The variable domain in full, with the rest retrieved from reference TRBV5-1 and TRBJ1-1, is KAGVTQTPRYLIKTRGQQVTLSCSPISGHRSVSWYQQTPGQGLQFLFEYFSETQRNKGNFPGRFSGRQFSNSRSEMNVSTLELGDSALYLCASSRGAVNTEAFFGQGTRLTVV.

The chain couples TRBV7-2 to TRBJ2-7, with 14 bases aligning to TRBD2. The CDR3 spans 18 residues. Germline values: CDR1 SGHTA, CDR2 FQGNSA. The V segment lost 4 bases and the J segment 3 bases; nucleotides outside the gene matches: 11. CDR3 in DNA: TGTGCCAGCAGCTACGGACTAGCGGGGGGACTTGCTCTCTACGAGCAGTACTTC. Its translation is CASSYGLAGGLALYEQYF.

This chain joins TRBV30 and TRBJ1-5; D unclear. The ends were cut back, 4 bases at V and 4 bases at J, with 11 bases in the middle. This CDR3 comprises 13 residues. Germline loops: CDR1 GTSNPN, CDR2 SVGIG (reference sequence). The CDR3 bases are TGTGCCTGGAACCGGGAGGGAAATCAGCCCCAGCATTTT. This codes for CAWNREGNQPQHF.